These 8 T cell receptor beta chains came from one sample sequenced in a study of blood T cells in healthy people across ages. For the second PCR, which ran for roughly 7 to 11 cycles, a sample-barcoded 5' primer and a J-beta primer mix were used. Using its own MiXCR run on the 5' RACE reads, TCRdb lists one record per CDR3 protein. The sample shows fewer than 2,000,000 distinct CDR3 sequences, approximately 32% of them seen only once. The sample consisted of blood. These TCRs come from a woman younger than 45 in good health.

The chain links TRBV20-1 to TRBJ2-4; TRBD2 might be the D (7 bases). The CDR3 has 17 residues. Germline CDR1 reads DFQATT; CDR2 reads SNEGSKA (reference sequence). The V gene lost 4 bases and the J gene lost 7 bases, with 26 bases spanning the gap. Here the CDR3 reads CSATTGRESVFPNIQYF. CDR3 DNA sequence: TGCAGTGCTACCACAGGGAGGGAGTCGGTTTTCCCCAACATTCAGTACTTC.

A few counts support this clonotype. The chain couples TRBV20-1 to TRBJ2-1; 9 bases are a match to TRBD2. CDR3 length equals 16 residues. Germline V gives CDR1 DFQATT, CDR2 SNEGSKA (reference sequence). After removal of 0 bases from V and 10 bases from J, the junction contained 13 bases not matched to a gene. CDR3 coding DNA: TGCAGTGCTAGAGAATTGGGCGGGGGGGCCTTGCGGGAGCAGTTCTTC. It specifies CSARELGGGALREQFF.

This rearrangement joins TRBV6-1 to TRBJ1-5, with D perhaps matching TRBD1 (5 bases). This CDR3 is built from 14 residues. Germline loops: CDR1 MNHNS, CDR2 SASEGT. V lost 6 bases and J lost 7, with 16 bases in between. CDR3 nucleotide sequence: TGTGCCAGCAGCGATCAGGGCCTAGGGCAGCCCCAGCATTTT. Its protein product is CASSDQGLGQPQHF.

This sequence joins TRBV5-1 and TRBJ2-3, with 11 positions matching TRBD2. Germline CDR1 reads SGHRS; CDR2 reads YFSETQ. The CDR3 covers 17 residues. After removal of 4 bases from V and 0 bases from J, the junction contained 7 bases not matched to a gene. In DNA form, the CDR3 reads TGCGCCAGCAGCACATCTAGCGGGGGGACCAGCACAGATACGCAGTATTTT. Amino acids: CASSTSSGGTSTDTQYF. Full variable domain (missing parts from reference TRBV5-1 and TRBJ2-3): KAGVTQTPRYLIKTRGQQVTLSCSPISGHRSVSWYQQTPGQGLQFLFEYFSETQRNKGNFPGRFSGRQFSNSRSEMNVSTLELGDSALYLCASSTSSGGTSTDTQYFGPGTRLTVL.

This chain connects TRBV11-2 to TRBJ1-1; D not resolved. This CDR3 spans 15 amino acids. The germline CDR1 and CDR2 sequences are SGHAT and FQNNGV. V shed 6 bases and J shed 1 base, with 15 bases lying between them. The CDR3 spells CASSISGPKNTEAFF. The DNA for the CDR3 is TGTGCCAGCAGTATCTCCGGGCCGAAGAACACTGAAGCTTTCTTT. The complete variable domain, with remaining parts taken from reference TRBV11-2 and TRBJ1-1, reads EAGVAQSPRYKIIEKRQSVAFWCNPISGHATLYWYQQILGQGPKLLIQFQNNGVVDDSQLPKDRFSAERLKGVDSTLKIQPAKLEDSAVYLCASSISGPKNTEAFFGQGTRLTVV.

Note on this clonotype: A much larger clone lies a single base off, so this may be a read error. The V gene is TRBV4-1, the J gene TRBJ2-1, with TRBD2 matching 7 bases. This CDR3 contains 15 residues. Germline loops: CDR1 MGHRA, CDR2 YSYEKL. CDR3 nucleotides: TGCGCCAGCAGCACACCTAGCGGTTCCTACGATGAGCAGTTCTTC. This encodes CASSTPSGSYDEQFF.

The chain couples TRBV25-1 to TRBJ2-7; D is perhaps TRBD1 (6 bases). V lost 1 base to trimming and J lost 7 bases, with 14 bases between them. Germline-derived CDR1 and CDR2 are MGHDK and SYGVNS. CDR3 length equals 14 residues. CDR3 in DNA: TGTGCCAGCAGTGAATCCACAGGGAGTGGTGAGCAGTACTTC. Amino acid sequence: CASSESTGSGEQYF.

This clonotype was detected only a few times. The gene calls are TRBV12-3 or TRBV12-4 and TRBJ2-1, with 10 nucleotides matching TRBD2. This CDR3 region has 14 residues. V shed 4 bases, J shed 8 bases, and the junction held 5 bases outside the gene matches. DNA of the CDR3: TGTGCCAGCAGTTCTGGGACTAGCGTAGATGAGCAGTTCTTC. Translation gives CASSSGTSVDEQFF.